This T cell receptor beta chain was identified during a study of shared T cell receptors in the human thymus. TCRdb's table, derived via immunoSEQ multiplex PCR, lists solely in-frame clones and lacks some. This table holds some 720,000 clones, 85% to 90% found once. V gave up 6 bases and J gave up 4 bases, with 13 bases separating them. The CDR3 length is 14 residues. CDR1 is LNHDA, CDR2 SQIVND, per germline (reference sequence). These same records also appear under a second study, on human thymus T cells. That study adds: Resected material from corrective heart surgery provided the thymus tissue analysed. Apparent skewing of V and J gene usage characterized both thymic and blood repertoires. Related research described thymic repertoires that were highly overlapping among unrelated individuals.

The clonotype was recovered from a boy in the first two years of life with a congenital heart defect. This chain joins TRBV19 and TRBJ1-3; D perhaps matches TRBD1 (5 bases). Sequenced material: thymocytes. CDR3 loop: CASRGPGHGNTIYF. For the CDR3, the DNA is TGTGCCAGTAGGGGTCCTGGACACGGAAACACCATATATTTT.